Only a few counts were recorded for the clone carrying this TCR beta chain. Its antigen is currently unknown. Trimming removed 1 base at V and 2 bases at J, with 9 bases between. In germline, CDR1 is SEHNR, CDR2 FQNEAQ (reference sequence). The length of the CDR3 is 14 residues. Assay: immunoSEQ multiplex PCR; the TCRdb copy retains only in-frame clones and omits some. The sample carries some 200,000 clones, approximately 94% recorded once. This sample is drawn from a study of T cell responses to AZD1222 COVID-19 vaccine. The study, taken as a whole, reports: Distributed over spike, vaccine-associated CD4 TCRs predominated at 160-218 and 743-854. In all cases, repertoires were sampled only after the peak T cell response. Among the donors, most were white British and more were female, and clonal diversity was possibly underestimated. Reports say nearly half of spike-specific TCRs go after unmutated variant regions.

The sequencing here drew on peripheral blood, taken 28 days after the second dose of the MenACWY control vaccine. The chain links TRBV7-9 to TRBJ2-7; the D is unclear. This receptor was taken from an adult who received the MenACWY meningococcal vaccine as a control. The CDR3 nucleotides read TGTGCCAGCAGCTTAGAAGGACGGACCTACGAGCAGTACTTC. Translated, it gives CASSLEGRTYEQYF.